Below are 29 T cell receptor beta chains sequenced from a single sample in a study of CD8 T cells in Susac syndrome. With random hexamers, roughly 0.5 to 1 ug RNA was reverse transcribed. Via MiXCR, TCRdb re-called the immunoSEQ multiplex PCR reads, giving one row per CDR3 protein. The sample contains around 300,000 distinct CDR3 sequences, 89% of which appear only once. Sample: CD8+ T cells from PBMCs. The receptors were sampled from a human donor with multiple sclerosis.

This clonotype was seen just once. The chain recombines TRBV30 with TRBJ2-1; 13 bases are a match to TRBD2. The CDR3 is 17 amino acids. CDR1 is GTSNPN, CDR2 SVGIG, per germline (reference sequence). Unmatched junction bases numbered 8, after V lost 3 bases and J lost 3 bases. CDR3 protein: CAWSARTSGSFYNEQFF. The CDR3 DNA reads TGTGCCTGGAGCGCAAGGACTAGCGGGAGTTTCTACAATGAGCAGTTCTTC.

Turning to this clonotype: Germline and junction disagree at one end, which may indicate a read error. The rearrangement uses TRBV5-5 and TRBJ2-3; D is unresolved. The CDR3 has 12 residues. Germline CDR1 reads SGHKS; CDR2 reads YYEKEE (reference sequence). CDR3 DNA sequence: TGTGCCAGCAGCTTGGGAGGAGATACGCAGTGTTTT. This encodes CASSLGGDTQCF.

The chain employs TRBV25-1 and TRBJ1-2; 7 bases fit TRBD1. V trimming: 3 bases; J trimming: 6 bases; junction bases outside the gene matches: 7. Per germline, CDR1 MGHDK and CDR2 SYGVNS. The CDR3 loop spans 14 amino acids. This CDR3 is CASSDLTGEHGYTF. The CDR3 DNA reads as TGTGCCAGCAGTGATTTAACAGGGGAACATGGCTACACCTTC.

The V call is TRBV7-9, the J call TRBJ1-6; a weak D match, TRBD1 (6 bases). The germline CDR1 and CDR2 sequences are SEHNR and FQNEAQ (reference sequence). V gave up 5 bases and J gave up 8 bases, with 13 bases separating them. This CDR3 is built from 14 residues. CDR3 in amino acids: CASSPLEGDSPLHF. The CDR3 region has the DNA TGTGCCAGCAGCCCCTTGGAGGGGGATTCACCCCTCCACTTT.

CDR3 nucleotide sequence: TGCAGTGCCTTGACAGTCCAAGAGACCCAGTACTTC. Translated, it gives CSALTVQETQYF. The J gene is TRBJ2-5, the V gene TRBV20-1; maybe TRBD1 (5 bases). V dropped 6 bases and J dropped 1 base, with 9 bases sitting between them. Germline lookup yields CDR1 DFQATT and CDR2 SNEGSKA (reference sequence). The CDR3 runs to 12 residues.

This clonotype was observed a single time. V and J are TRBV14 and TRBJ2-1; perhaps TRBD2 as D (5 bases). Germline V CDR1 and CDR2: SGHDN, FVKESK. The CDR3 runs 16 residues. The V gene lost 3 bases and the J gene lost 3 bases, with 15 bases spanning the gap. CDR3 sequence reads: CASSHFSAPVYNEQFF. CDR3 nucleotides: TGTGCCAGCAGCCACTTTAGCGCCCCGGTCTACAATGAGCAGTTCTTC.

V gene TRBV2 combines with J gene TRBJ1-2, with a weak D call TRBD1 (6 bases). V gave up 6 bases and J gave up 4 bases, with 21 bases separating them. Per germline, CDR1 SNHLY and CDR2 FYNNEI. The CDR3 is 16 residues long. Here the CDR3 DNA reads TGTGCCAGCAGCGTGCCCCGGGACACCAATCTCTATGGCTACACCTTC. It specifies CASSVPRDTNLYGYTF.

J is TRBJ2-7 and V is TRBV12-3 or TRBV12-4; D not resolved. The CDR3 runs to 13 residues. V was shortened by 2 bases and J by 3 bases, with 8 bases between the two germline ends. The chain's CDR3 is CASSLSVDYEQYF. The CDR3 region has the DNA TGTGCCAGCAGTTTATCGGTGGACTACGAGCAGTACTTC.

This sequence joins TRBV6-5 and TRBJ1-2; a weak D match, TRBD1 (5 bases). This CDR3 is 15 amino acids long. Germline CDR1 and CDR2: MNHEY and SVGAGI. Trimming stripped 4 bases from V and 0 bases from J, with 12 bases between. The CDR3 spells CASSSPPGTNYGYTF. The DNA for the CDR3 is TGTGCCAGCAGTTCCCCACCAGGGACTAACTATGGCTACACCTTC.

V gene TRBV20-1 combines with J gene TRBJ2-7; D may be TRBD1 or TRBD2 (7 bases each). CDR3 length: 15 amino acids. Germline CDR1 is DFQATT and CDR2 is SNEGSKA (reference sequence). Trimming cost V 1 base and J 3 bases, with 16 bases left between them. The CDR3 DNA is TGCAGTGCTAGAGTCGGGGAGGGGACAGTCTACGAGCAGTACTTC. Encoded protein: CSARVGEGTVYEQYF.

The rearrangement joins TRBV4-1 to TRBJ2-1; tentatively, D is TRBD1 or TRBD2 (6 bases each). The CDR3 totals 18 residues. CDR1 is MGHRA and CDR2 is YSYEKL in the germline V gene. The V and J ends lost 1 base and 6 bases respectively, with 22 bases between them. CDR3 sequence reads: CASSQVLVGGSKSNEQFF. In nucleotides, the CDR3 is TGCGCCAGCAGCCAAGTCCTCGTGGGGGGCTCTAAGAGCAATGAGCAGTTCTTC.

The V and J genes are TRBV28 and TRBJ1-1; unclear D gene. Trimming stripped 7 bases from V and 3 bases from J, with 12 bases between. There are 13 residues in the CDR3. The germline V gene encodes CDR1 MDHEN and CDR2 SYDVKM. CDR3 in DNA: TGTGCCAGCAACCCTCCCCGGGACACTGAAGCTTTCTTT. This encodes CASNPPRDTEAFF.

The rearrangement joins TRBV6-2 or TRBV6-3 to TRBJ1-5; D gene unclear. This CDR3 has 13 amino acids. V was shortened by 5 bases and J by 7 bases, with 12 bases between the two germline ends. Germline-derived CDR1 and CDR2 are MNHEY and SVGEGT. CDR3: CASSPHPGQPQHF. DNA of the CDR3: TGTGCCAGCAGTCCCCATCCGGGGCAGCCCCAGCATTTT.

V gene TRBV7-9 combines with J gene TRBJ1-1; unclear D gene. This CDR3 is 14 amino acids long. The germline V and J ends were trimmed by 7 bases and 1 base, with 13 bases remaining between them. Germline CDR1 SEHNR, CDR2 FQNEAQ (reference sequence). CDR3 sequence (DNA): TGTGCCAGCAACCGGATCGAGGCGAACACTGAAGCTTTCTTT. Its translation is CASNRIEANTEAFF.

The V gene is TRBV19, the J gene TRBJ2-3; TRBD1 matches at 8 bases. The CDR3 is made up of 15 amino acids. The germline gives CDR1 LNHDA, CDR2 SQIVND (reference sequence). V shed 3 bases, J shed 0 bases, and the junction held 2 bases outside the gene matches. The CDR3 region is CASSMGTGSTDTQYF. CDR3 DNA sequence: TGTGCCAGTAGTATGGGGACAGGTAGCACAGATACGCAGTATTTT.

CDR3 nucleotide sequence: TGTGCCAGCAGGACCGATACGCAGTATTTT. Translated: CASRTDTQYF. The chain recombines TRBV2 with TRBJ2-3, with D unclear. The CDR3 totals 10 residues. Looked up from germline, CDR1 is SNHLY and CDR2 is FYNNEI. Between the trimmed V and J ends, which lost 6 bases and 6 bases, there was a span of 4 bases. Using reference TRBV2 and TRBJ2-3 for the parts outside the CDR3, the full variable domain is EPEVTQTPSHQVTQMGQEVILRCVPISNHLYFYWYRQILGQKVEFLVSFYNNEISEKSEIFDDQFSVERPDGSNFTLKIRSTKLEDSAMYFCASRTDTQYFGPGTRLTVL.

This clonotype was picked up a small number of times. The chain combines TRBV6-1 with TRBJ1-1; TRBD1 aligns across 7 bases. Germline V gene lookup returns CDR1 MNHNS and CDR2 SASEGT. The CDR3 length is 16 residues. J lost 4 bases, V lost 6 bases, and 14 bases had no gene match. DNA for the CDR3: TGTGCCAGCAGATTTACCGTCCGGACAGGACCCACTGAAGCTTTCTTT. Translating it yields CASRFTVRTGPTEAFF.

This chain links TRBV25-1 with TRBJ1-5, with D uncertain. The CDR3 loop spans 15 amino acids. Trimming stripped 2 bases from V and 4 bases from J, with 12 bases between. Germline V gene lookup returns CDR1 MGHDK and CDR2 SYGVNS. CDR3 amino acids: CASSEGDSPNQPQHF. As DNA, the CDR3 is TGTGCCAGCAGTGAAGGAGACTCACCAAATCAGCCCCAGCATTTT.

This clonotype was counted only a few times. CDR3: CASSHWQGDHEQYF. The CDR3 bases are TGTGCCAGCAGCCACTGGCAGGGTGATCACGAGCAGTACTTC. This chain joins TRBV3-1 and TRBJ2-7; D is perhaps TRBD1 (5 bases). Germline V gene data show CDR1 as LGHDT and CDR2 as YNNKEL (reference sequence). This CDR3 spans 14 amino acids. Trimming took 3 bases from V and 5 from J, leaving 14 bases between them.

The chain uses TRBV4-3 and TRBJ2-7; the D gene could be TRBD1 or TRBD2 (5 bases each). The CDR3 covers 14 residues. CDR1 LGHNA and CDR2 YSLEER come from the germline V gene. V lost 4 bases to trimming and J lost 3 bases, with 13 bases between them. In nucleotides, the CDR3 is TGCGCCAGCAGCCCCGGATGGGGGTACTACGAGCAGTACTTC. Protein: CASSPGWGYYEQYF.

The chain combines TRBV7-9 with TRBJ2-2; a weak D match, TRBD1 (5 bases). Germline loops: CDR1 SEHNR, CDR2 FQNEAQ (reference sequence). The CDR3 is 16 residues long. The V end was cut by 5 bases, the J end by 2 bases, with 15 bases between. The CDR3 reads CASSLPGLGNTGELFF. The CDR3 DNA follows: TGTGCCAGCAGCCTCCCAGGGCTAGGTAACACCGGGGAGCTGTTTTTT.

The V call is TRBV27, the J call TRBJ2-6; D is uncertain. Trimming stripped 3 bases from V and 1 base from J, with 7 bases between. This CDR3 has 15 residues. Germline lookup yields CDR1 MNHEY and CDR2 SMNVEV (reference sequence). CDR3: CASSLMGSGANVLTF. In DNA, the CDR3 is TGTGCCAGCAGTTTGATGGGGTCTGGGGCCAACGTCCTGACTTTC.

J is TRBJ1-1 and V is TRBV2; D gene ambiguous. Trimming cost V 4 bases and J 8 bases, with 11 bases left between them. The CDR3 length is 12 residues. The germline V gene encodes CDR1 SNHLY and CDR2 FYNNEI. The CDR3 sequence: CASSGTIVEAFF. In nucleotides, the CDR3 is TGTGCCAGCAGTGGGACGATCGTCGAAGCTTTCTTT. Full variable domain (missing parts from reference TRBV2 and TRBJ1-1): EPEVTQTPSHQVTQMGQEVILRCVPISNHLYFYWYRQILGQKVEFLVSFYNNEISEKSEIFDDQFSVERPDGSNFTLKIRSTKLEDSAMYFCASSGTIVEAFFGQGTRLTVV.

This sequence joins TRBV6-5 and TRBJ2-3, with 9 positions matching TRBD1. V gave up 2 bases and J gave up 2 bases; unmatched junction bases: 11. The CDR3 has 18 amino acids. CDR1 is MNHEY and CDR2 is SVGAGI in the germline V gene. The CDR3 region is CASSYELQGAEDTDTQYF. CDR3 DNA sequence: TGTGCCAGCAGTTACGAGCTACAGGGGGCGGAGGACACAGATACGCAGTATTTT.

This clonotype was seen a single time. The J gene is TRBJ2-3, the V gene TRBV1; the table calls TRBD2, which could not be checked here. TRBV1 is noted as a pseudogene. The CDR3 spans 15 residues. The CDR3 DNA reads TGCACCAGCAGCGAGGGACTCCTCGAGGAGGATACGCAGTATTTT. Translation gives CTSSEGLLEEDTQYF.

The V gene is TRBV19, the J gene TRBJ2-3; no firm D call. Germline V CDR1 and CDR2: LNHDA, SQIVND (reference sequence). Trimming stripped 7 bases from V and 0 bases from J, with 2 bases between. The CDR3 has 11 amino acids. DNA for the CDR3: TGTGCCAGTATCAGCACAGATACGCAGTATTTT. Translated, it gives CASISTDTQYF.

V is TRBV29-1 and J is TRBJ2-1; perhaps TRBD2 as D (5 bases). V was trimmed by 3 bases and J by 6 bases, leaving 21 bases between them. Looked up from germline, CDR1 is SQVTM and CDR2 is ANQGSEA. CDR3 length equals 16 residues. The CDR3 DNA follows: TGCAGCGTTGATAGGCTTTTGGCTGGCGGAGGCAATGAGCAGTTCTTC. It encodes CSVDRLLAGGGNEQFF.

The V and J genes are TRBV5-1 and TRBJ2-7, with 11 bases fitting TRBD1. CDR1 and CDR2 (germline): SGHRS, YFSETQ. There are 13 residues in the CDR3. V was clipped by 7 bases and J by 3 bases; unmatched bases: 3. The CDR3 sequence is CASGTGGNYEQYF. CDR3 nucleotides: TGCGCCAGCGGGACAGGGGGAAACTACGAGCAGTACTTC. Full variable domain (rest looked up from reference TRBV5-1 and TRBJ2-7): KAGVTQTPRYLIKTRGQQVTLSCSPISGHRSVSWYQQTPGQGLQFLFEYFSETQRNKGNFPGRFSGRQFSNSRSEMNVSTLELGDSALYLCASGTGGNYEQYFGPGTRLTVT.

This chain uses TRBV23-1 with TRBJ1-6, with D perhaps matching TRBD1 (6 bases). TRBV23-1 belongs to the ORF category, with a function that is uncertain. CDR3 length: 14 residues. V was pared by 6 bases and J by 7 bases, with 13 bases between. CDR3: CASREGDRNSPLHF. CDR3 coding DNA: TGCGCCAGCAGGGAGGGGGATCGGAATTCACCCCTCCACTTT.